The 18 T cell receptor beta chains reported below all come from one sample, sequenced in a study of identical twins. TCRdb redid the calling of the 5' RACE reads with MiXCR, one entry per CDR3 protein. The sample contains about 470,000 distinct CDR3 sequences, roughly 24% of which appear only once. In addition, the sample was reused for a study of T cells expressing NK-cell markers.

Sequencing was done on a sample of CD4+ T cells sorted from blood. The receptors here all came from a woman between 18 and 30 years old in good health.

This clonotype has just a few counts. V usage is TRBV3-1 and J usage is TRBJ2-4, with 8 nucleotides matching TRBD1. The ends lost 1 base at V and 5 bases at J; junction bases unmatched: 4. The length of the CDR3 is 15 residues. Germline V gene sequence: CDR1 LGHDT, CDR2 YNNKEL (reference sequence). The CDR3 sequence is CASSQGTGRQNIQYF. CDR3 DNA sequence: TGTGCCAGCAGCCAAGGGACAGGGAGGCAAAACATTCAGTACTTC.

J is TRBJ2-7 and V is TRBV25-1; D not resolved. In germline, CDR1 is MGHDK, CDR2 SYGVNS. The CDR3 is 11 amino acids. V was trimmed by 6 bases and J by 6 bases, leaving 9 bases between them. In DNA, the CDR3 is TGTGCCAGCAGATCAGTAACCGAGCAGTACTTC. This gives the protein CASRSVTEQYF.

The rearrangement joins TRBV19 to TRBJ2-7; D uncertain. The length of the CDR3 is 16 residues. Per the germline V gene, CDR1 is LNHDA and CDR2 is SQIVND (reference sequence). Deletions cut 5 bases from V and 0 bases from J, with 17 bases between. The CDR3: CASSPDRYLSSYEQYF. In DNA, the CDR3 is TGTGCCAGTAGTCCCGACCGGTATCTTAGCTCCTACGAGCAGTACTTC.

This rearrangement joins TRBV30 to TRBJ1-6, with D tentatively TRBD1 (5 bases). The CDR3 consists of 17 residues. CDR1 and CDR2 (germline): GTSNPN, SVGIG (reference sequence). V lost 0 bases, J lost 8 bases, and 20 bases lay in between. CDR3 sequence reads: CAWSVFRVYGDDSPLHF. DNA of the CDR3: TGTGCCTGGAGTGTTTTCAGGGTTTACGGGGATGATTCACCCCTCCACTTT.

This rearrangement joins TRBV15 to TRBJ2-3; maybe TRBD2 (6 bases). The CDR3 covers 15 residues. Trimming stripped 1 base from V and 3 bases from J, with 11 bases between. Germline CDR1 reads LNHNV; CDR2 reads YYDKDF (reference sequence). The chain's CDR3 is CATSRGGIGTDTQYF. CDR3 in DNA: TGTGCCACCAGCAGAGGCGGGATCGGTACAGATACGCAGTATTTT. Drawing the rest from reference TRBV15 and TRBJ2-3, the complete variable domain is DAMVIQNPRYQVTQFGKPVTLSCSQTLNHNVMYWYQQKSSQAPKLLFHYYDKDFNNEADTPDNFQSRRPNTSFCFLDIRSPGLGDTAMYLCATSRGGIGTDTQYFGPGTRLTVL.

This clonotype showed up just a few times. The genes are TRBV20-1 and TRBJ2-2; D is uncertain. V was pared by 2 bases and J by 6 bases, with 7 bases between. The CDR3 loop spans 12 amino acids. Germline CDR1 is DFQATT and CDR2 is SNEGSKA (reference sequence). CDR3 residues: CSARFVPGELFF. In DNA, the CDR3 is TGCAGTGCTAGATTCGTGCCCGGGGAGCTGTTTTTT.

This clonotype was found a few times. The chain employs TRBV7-3 and TRBJ1-3; D remains ambiguous. The CDR3 runs 17 residues. CDR1 is SGHTA, CDR2 FQGTGA, per germline. V was trimmed by 2 bases and J by 0 bases, leaving 14 bases between them. In DNA, the CDR3 is TGTGCCAGCAGCTTAGTAGTGGCAGGACCCTCTGGAAACACCATATATTTT. The encoded protein is CASSLVVAGPSGNTIYF. The full variable domain, its missing parts supplied by reference TRBV7-3 and TRBJ1-3, is GAGVSQTPSNKVTEKGKYVELRCDPISGHTALYWYRQSLGQGPEFLIYFQGTGAADDSGLPNDRFFAVRPEGSVSTLKIQRTERGDSAVYLCASSLVVAGPSGNTIYFGEGSWLTVV.

This clonotype was seen a handful of times. The V gene is TRBV5-1, the J gene TRBJ2-5, with unresolved D. The CDR3 runs 14 residues. V lost 0 bases, J lost 2 bases, and 8 bases lay in between. CDR1 SGHRS and CDR2 YFSETQ come from the germline V gene. The CDR3 region is CASSLAAEQETQYF. Written as DNA, the CDR3 is TGCGCCAGCAGCTTGGCCGCGGAACAAGAGACCCAGTACTTC. Full variable domain (remainder filled in from reference TRBV5-1 and TRBJ2-5): KAGVTQTPRYLIKTRGQQVTLSCSPISGHRSVSWYQQTPGQGLQFLFEYFSETQRNKGNFPGRFSGRQFSNSRSEMNVSTLELGDSALYLCASSLAAEQETQYFGPGTRLLVL.

V is TRBV10-1 and J is TRBJ2-3; 9 bases are shared with TRBD2. Germline V gene lookup returns CDR1 WNHNN and CDR2 SYGVQD (reference sequence). The ends lost 4 bases at V and 10 bases at J; junction bases unmatched: 9. CDR3 length: 14 residues. CDR3: CASSVEREDSPQYF. As DNA, the CDR3 is TGCGCCAGCAGTGTGGAGCGGGAGGATTCTCCGCAGTATTTT.

This sequence joins TRBV5-5 and TRBJ2-7; 9 nucleotides align to TRBD2. Germline values: CDR1 SGHKS, CDR2 YYEKEE (reference sequence). J gave up 3 bases and V 6 bases, and 13 bases lay outside the gene matches. The length of the CDR3 is 16 residues. CDR3 sequence: CASTSPVAGAVYEQYF. CDR3 coding DNA: TGTGCCAGCACCTCCCCGGTAGCGGGAGCTGTCTACGAGCAGTACTTC.

The chain joins TRBV4-2 to TRBJ2-1; 7 bases are a match to TRBD1. V shed 3 bases and J 9 bases; nucleotides not matched to a gene: 8. The germline gives CDR1 LGHNA, CDR2 YNFKEQ. The CDR3 loop spans 14 amino acids. CDR3 sequence reads: CASSQIGGLGEQFF. The CDR3 DNA reads TGTGCCAGCAGCCAGATAGGGGGCCTGGGTGAGCAGTTCTTC.

The chain couples TRBV20-1 to TRBJ2-3; D remains unclear. V was trimmed by 3 bases and J by 5 bases, leaving 12 bases between them. CDR3 length: 13 amino acids. Germline V gene lookup returns CDR1 DFQATT and CDR2 SNEGSKA (reference sequence). CDR3 DNA: TGCAGTGCTAGCCCTAGGAATGGAGATACGCAGTATTTT. Translating gives CSASPRNGDTQYF.

This sequence joins TRBV14 and TRBJ2-2, with no clear D. Germline V gene data show CDR1 as SGHDN and CDR2 as FVKESK. The CDR3 totals 16 residues. Trimming pared 5 bases from V and 2 bases from J, leaving 15 bases between. The CDR3 DNA reads as TGTGCCAGCAGCGAATTACCCCATGGCAACACCGGGGAGCTGTTTTTT. It is translated as CASSELPHGNTGELFF.

This clonotype was picked up a small number of times. J is TRBJ2-1 and V is TRBV12-3 or TRBV12-4, with TRBD2 as a possible D gene (6 bases). This CDR3 is 16 amino acids long. V lost 5 bases and J lost 4, with 18 bases in between. CDR3 residues: CASSAGTRGVYNEQFF. CDR3 sequence (DNA): TGTGCCAGCAGTGCGGGGACGCGTGGGGTATACAATGAGCAGTTCTTC.

A note on this clonotype: Relative to the germline gene, one junction end is altered; a read error may explain this. This sequence joins TRBV3-1 and TRBJ2-2; 8 nucleotides agree with TRBD2. The V gene's germline CDR1 is LGHDT and CDR2 YNNKEL (reference sequence). This CDR3 has 15 residues. The CDR3 loop reads CASSPRLAKTGELFF. The CDR3, as DNA: TGTGCCAGCAGCCCCAGACTAGCGAAGACCGGGGAGCTGTTTTTT.

The chain employs TRBV3-1 and TRBJ1-1; D is perhaps TRBD1 (6 bases). CDR3 length: 14 residues. The germline V gene has CDR1 LGHDT and CDR2 YNNKEL (reference sequence). With 3 bases removed from V and 4 bases from J, the gap between germline ends came to 12 bases. The CDR3 sequence: CASSHHGGGTEAFF. The CDR3 DNA is TGTGCCAGCAGCCATCACGGAGGGGGCACTGAAGCTTTCTTT.

This clonotype was seen a handful of times. This chain connects TRBV20-1 to TRBJ2-1; 8 positions agree with TRBD2. From germline, CDR1 is DFQATT and CDR2 SNEGSKA (reference sequence). The CDR3 covers 17 residues. Trimming at V came to 5 bases and at J to 0 bases, leaving 12 bases not matched to a gene. CDR3 residues: CSAFKSGGLSSYNEQFF. The CDR3 DNA reads TGCAGTGCTTTCAAGAGCGGGGGCCTAAGCTCCTACAATGAGCAGTTCTTC.

This clonotype has a count of ten or more. The chain has TRBV5-1 and TRBJ2-3; 14 nucleotides match TRBD2. J gave up 2 bases and V 4 bases, and 6 bases lay outside the gene matches. This CDR3 comprises 17 residues. Germline CDR1 reads SGHRS; CDR2 reads YFSETQ. CDR3 coding DNA: TGCGCCAGCAGCGCGGGACTAGCGGGGGATATCACAGATACGCAGTATTTT. It codes for CASSAGLAGDITDTQYF.